This T cell receptor (beta chain) was documented in a study of blood T cell repertoires in COVID-19. Turning to the study itself: Samples taken during acute and convalescent COVID-19 were collected in the United States, Italy and Spain.

TCRdb's table, derived via immunoSEQ multiplex PCR, lists solely in-frame clones and lacks some. The sample has 310,000 or so clones; 65% to 90% are singletons. The participants were between roughly 18 and 100 years old and came from under 25 US areas. Cohort 3 donors counted as recovered after two negative PCRs, clearance, or resolved symptoms. Trimming took 8 bases from V and 3 from J; bases not matched to a gene: 7. The germline gives CDR1 SNHLY, CDR2 FYNNEI. This CDR3 has 14 residues. The TCR comes from a woman between 18 and 29 years old who had recovered from COVID-19. The chain joins TRBV2 to TRBJ2-7, with TRBD2 identical over 10 bases. Sequencing input: PBMCs or T cells enriched from blood (not recorded which). DNA of the CDR3: TGTGCCAGCTCCCGAGGACTAGCGGACTACGAGCAGTACTTC. As protein: CASSRGLADYEQYF.